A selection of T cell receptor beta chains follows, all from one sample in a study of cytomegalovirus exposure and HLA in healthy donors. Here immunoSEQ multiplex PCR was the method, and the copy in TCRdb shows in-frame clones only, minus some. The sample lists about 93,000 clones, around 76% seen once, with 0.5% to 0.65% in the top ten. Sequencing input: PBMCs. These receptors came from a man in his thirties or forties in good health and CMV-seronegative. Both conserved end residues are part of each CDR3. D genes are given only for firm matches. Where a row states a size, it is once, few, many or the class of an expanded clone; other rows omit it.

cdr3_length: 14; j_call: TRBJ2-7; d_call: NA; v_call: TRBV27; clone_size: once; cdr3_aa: CASRTGTEYYEQYF; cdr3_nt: TGTGCCAGCAGAACCGGGACTGAATATTACGAGCAGTACTTC
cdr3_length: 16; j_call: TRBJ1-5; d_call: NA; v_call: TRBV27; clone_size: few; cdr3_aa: CASSLKPSGSSQPQHF; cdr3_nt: TGTGCCAGCAGTTTAAAGCCCTCAGGGTCTAGTCAGCCCCAGCATTTT
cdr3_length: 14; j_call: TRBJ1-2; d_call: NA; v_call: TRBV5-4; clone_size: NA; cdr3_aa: CASSIGGDGRGYTF; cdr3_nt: TGTGCCAGCAGCATCGGAGGGGACGGTCGCGGCTACACCTTC
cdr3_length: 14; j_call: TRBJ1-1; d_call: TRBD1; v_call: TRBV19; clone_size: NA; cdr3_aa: CASSTNRGNTEAFF; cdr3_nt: TGTGCCAGTAGTACGAACAGGGGGAACACTGAAGCTTTCTTT
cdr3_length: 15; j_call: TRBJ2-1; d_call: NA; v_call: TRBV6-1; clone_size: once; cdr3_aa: CASSRIGPGENEQFF; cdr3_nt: TGTGCCAGCAGCCGGATCGGGCCAGGGGAGAATGAGCAGTTCTTC
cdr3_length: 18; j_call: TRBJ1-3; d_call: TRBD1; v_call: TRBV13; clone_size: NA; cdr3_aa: CASSHGQGLPSSGNTIYF; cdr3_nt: TGTGCCAGCAGCCACGGACAGGGATTGCCGAGCTCTGGAAACACCATATATTTT
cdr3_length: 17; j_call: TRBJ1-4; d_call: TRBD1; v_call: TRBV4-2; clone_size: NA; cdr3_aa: CASSQATVGQGSEKLFF; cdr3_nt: TGTGCCAGCAGCCAAGCGACGGTGGGACAGGGAAGTGAAAAACTGTTTTTT
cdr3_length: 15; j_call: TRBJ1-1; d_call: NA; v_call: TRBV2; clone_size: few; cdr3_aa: CASSGGRRERAEAFF; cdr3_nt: TGTGCCAGCAGTGGGGGGCGTCGGGAACGGGCTGAAGCTTTCTTT
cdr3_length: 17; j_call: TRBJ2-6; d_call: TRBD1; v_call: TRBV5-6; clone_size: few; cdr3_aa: CASSLRQGQTWANVLTF; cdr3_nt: TGTGCCAGCAGCCTGCGACAGGGTCAGACCTGGGCCAACGTCCTGACTTTC
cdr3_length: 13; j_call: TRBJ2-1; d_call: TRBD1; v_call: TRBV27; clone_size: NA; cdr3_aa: CASKGQPYNEQFF; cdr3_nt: TGTGCCAGCAAGGGACAGCCTTACAATGAGCAGTTCTTC
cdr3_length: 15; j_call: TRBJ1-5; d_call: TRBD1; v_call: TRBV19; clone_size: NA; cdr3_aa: CASNTGTVVRQPQHF; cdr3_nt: TGTGCCAGTAATACCGGGACAGTGGTACGACAGCCCCAGCATTTT
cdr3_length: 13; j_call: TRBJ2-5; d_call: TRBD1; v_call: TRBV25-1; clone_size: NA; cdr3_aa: CASSRRTGETQYF; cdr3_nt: TGTGCCAGCAGTAGACGGACAGGGGAGACCCAGTACTTC
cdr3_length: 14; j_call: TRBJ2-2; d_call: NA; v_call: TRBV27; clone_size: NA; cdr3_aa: CASSAGTLTGELFF; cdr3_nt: TGTGCCAGCAGTGCAGGGACACTCACCGGGGAGCTGTTTTTT
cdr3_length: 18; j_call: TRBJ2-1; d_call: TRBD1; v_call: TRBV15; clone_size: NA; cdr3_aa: CATSVDGQGRSAYNEQFF; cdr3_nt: TGTGCCACCAGCGTAGATGGACAGGGACGGTCCGCCTACAATGAGCAGTTCTTC
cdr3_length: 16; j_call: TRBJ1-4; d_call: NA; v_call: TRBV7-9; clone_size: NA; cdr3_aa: CASSLRIGTRNEKLFF; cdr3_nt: TGTGCCAGCAGCTTACGGATCGGGACAAGAAATGAAAAACTGTTTTTT
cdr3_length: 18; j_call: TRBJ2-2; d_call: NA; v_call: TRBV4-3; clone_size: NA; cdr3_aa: CASSRGNKGMGYTGELFF; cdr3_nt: TGCGCCAGCAGCCGCGGGAACAAGGGGATGGGGTACACCGGGGAGCTGTTTTTT
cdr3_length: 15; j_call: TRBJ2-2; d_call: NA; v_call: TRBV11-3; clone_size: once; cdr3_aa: CASSLGGQNTGELFF; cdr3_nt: TGTGCCAGCAGCTTAGGGGGACAGAACACCGGGGAGCTGTTTTTT
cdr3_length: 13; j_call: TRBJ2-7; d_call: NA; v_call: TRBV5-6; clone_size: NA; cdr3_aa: CASSPSNPYEQYF; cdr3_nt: TGTGCCAGCAGTCCCAGTAACCCCTACGAGCAGTACTTC
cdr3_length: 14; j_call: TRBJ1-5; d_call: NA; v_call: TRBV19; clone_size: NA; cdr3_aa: CASSRDIINQPQHF; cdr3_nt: TGTGCCAGTAGTCGGGACATAATCAATCAGCCCCAGCATTTT
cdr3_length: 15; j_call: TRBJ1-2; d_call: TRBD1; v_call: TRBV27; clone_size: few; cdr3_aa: CASRRTGPLNYGYTF; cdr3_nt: TGTGCCAGCAGAAGGACAGGGCCACTTAACTATGGCTACACCTTC
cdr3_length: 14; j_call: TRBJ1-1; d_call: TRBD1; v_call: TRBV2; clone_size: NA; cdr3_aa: CASGSYRGNTEAFF; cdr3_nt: TGTGCCAGCGGATCCTACAGGGGGAACACTGAAGCTTTCTTT
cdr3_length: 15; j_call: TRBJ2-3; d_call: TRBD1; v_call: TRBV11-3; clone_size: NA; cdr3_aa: CASSPIGTDTDTQYF; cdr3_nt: TGTGCCAGCAGCCCGATTGGGACAGACACAGATACGCAGTATTTT
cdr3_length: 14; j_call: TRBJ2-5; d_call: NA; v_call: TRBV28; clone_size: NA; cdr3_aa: CASGPLGVQETQYF; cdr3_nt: TGTGCCAGCGGACCCTTAGGGGTCCAAGAGACCCAGTACTTC
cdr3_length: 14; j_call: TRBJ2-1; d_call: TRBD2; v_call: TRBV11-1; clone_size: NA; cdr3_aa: CASSFRGGGNEQFF; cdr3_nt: TGTGCCAGCAGCTTTCGGGGGGGCGGCAATGAGCAGTTCTTC
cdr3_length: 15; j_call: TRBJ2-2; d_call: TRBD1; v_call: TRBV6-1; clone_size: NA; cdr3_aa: CASRETGEQAGELFF; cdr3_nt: TGTGCCAGCAGGGAGACAGGGGAACAGGCCGGGGAGCTGTTTTTT
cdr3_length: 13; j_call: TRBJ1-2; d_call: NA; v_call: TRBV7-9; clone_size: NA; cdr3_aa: CASSPTENYGYTF; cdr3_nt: TGTGCCAGCAGCCCGACTGAGAACTATGGCTACACCTTC
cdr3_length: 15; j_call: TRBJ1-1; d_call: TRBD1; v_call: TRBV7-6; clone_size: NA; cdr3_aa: CASSPDRAFPTEAFF; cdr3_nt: TGTGCCAGCAGCCCGGACAGGGCTTTTCCCACTGAAGCTTTCTTT
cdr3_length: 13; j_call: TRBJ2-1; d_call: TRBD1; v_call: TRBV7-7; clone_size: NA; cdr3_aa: CASSVGQGNEQFF; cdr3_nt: TGTGCCAGCAGCGTCGGACAGGGTAATGAGCAGTTCTTC
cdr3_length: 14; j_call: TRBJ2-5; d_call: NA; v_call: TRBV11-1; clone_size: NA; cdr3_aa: CASSSQGVQETQYF; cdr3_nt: TGTGCCAGCAGCTCACAGGGCGTTCAAGAGACCCAGTACTTC
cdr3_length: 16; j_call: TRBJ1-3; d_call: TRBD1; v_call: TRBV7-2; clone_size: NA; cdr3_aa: CASSLGQGASGNTIYF; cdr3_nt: TGTGCCAGCAGCTTAGGACAGGGGGCATCTGGAAACACCATATATTTT
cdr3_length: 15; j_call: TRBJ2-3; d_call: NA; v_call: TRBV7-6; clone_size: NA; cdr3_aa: CASSILSVPEDTQYF; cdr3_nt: TGTGCCAGCAGCATCCTATCGGTCCCCGAGGATACGCAGTATTTT
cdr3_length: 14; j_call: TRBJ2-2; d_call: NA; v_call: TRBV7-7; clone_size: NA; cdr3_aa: CASSPAGRSGELFF; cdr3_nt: TGTGCCAGCAGCCCGGCAGGGCGGTCCGGGGAGCTGTTTTTT
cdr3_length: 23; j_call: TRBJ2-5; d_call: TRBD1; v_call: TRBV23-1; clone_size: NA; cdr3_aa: CASSQFVVAPGQLTHPAGETQYF; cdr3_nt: TGCGCCAGCAGTCAATTCGTCGTCGCCCCGGGACAGCTCACTCACCCGGCCGGGGAGACCCAGTACTTC
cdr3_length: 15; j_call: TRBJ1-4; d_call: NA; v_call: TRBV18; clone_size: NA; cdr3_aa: CASSPPDGFNPRLFF; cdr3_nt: TGTGCCAGCTCACCCCCCGACGGGTTTAATCCGCGACTGTTTTTT
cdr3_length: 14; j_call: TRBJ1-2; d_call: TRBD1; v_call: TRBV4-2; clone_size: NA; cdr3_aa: CASSPRGQPYGYTF; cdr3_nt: TGTGCCAGCAGCCCCCGGGGACAGCCCTATGGCTACACCTTC
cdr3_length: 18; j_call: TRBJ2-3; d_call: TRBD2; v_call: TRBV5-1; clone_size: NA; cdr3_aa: CASSPDPGLAGGIDTQYF; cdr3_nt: TGCGCCAGCAGCCCGGACCCGGGACTAGCGGGGGGGATAGATACGCAGTATTTT
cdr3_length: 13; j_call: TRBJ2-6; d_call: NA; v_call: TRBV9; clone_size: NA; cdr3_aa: CASSVLGANVLTF; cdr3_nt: TGTGCCAGCAGCGTCCTAGGGGCCAACGTCCTGACTTTC
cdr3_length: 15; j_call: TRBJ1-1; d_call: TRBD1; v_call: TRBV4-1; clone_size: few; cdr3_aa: CASSQAGQGGTEAFF; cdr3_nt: TGCGCCAGCAGCCAGGCGGGACAGGGGGGCACTGAAGCTTTCTTT
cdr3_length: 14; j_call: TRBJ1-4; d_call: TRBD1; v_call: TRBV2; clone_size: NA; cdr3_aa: CASGRQGATEKLFF; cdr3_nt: TGTGCCAGCGGCAGACAGGGGGCAACTGAAAAACTGTTTTTT
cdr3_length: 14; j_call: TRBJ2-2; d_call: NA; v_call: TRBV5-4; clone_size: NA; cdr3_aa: CASSLPGVPGELFF; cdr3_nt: TGTGCCAGCAGTCTCCCGGGAGTTCCCGGGGAGCTGTTTTTT
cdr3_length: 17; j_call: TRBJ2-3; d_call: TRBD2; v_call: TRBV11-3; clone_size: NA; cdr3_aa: CASSFLLAGGRTDTQYF; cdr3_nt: TGTGCCAGCAGCTTCCTCCTAGCGGGAGGGCGGACAGATACGCAGTATTTT
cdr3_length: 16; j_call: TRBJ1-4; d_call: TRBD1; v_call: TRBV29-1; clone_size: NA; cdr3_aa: CSVGGTEKTTNEKLFF; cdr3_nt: TGCAGCGTTGGGGGGACAGAGAAAACAACTAATGAAAAACTGTTTTTT
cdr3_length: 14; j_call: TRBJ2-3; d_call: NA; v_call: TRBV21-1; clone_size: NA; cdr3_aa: CASSKVGDTDTQYF; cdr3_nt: TGTGCCAGCTCAAAGGTCGGGGACACAGATACGCAGTATTTT
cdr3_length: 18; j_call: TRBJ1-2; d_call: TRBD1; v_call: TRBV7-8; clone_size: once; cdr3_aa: CASSSFSRDRRTYYGYTF; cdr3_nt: TGTGCCAGCAGCTCATTCTCCCGGGACAGGCGGACCTACTATGGCTACACCTTC
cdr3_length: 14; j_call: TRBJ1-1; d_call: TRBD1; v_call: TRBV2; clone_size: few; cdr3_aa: CARTGGPVNTEAFF; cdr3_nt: TGTGCCAGGACAGGGGGGCCAGTGAACACTGAAGCTTTCTTT
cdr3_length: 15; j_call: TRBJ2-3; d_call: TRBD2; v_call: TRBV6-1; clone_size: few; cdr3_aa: CASSSLAGGTDTQYF; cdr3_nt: TGTGCCAGCAGTTCACTAGCGGGCGGCACAGATACGCAGTATTTT
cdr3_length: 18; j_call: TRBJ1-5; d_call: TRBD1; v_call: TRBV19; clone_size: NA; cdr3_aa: CASSTDRGRAYSNQPQHF; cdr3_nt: TGTGCCAGTAGTACAGACAGGGGACGCGCATATAGCAATCAGCCCCAGCATTTT
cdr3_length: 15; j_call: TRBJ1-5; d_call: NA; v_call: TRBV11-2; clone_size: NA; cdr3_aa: CASSLGGIGNQPQHF; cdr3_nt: TGTGCCAGCAGCTTAGGAGGCATAGGCAATCAGCCCCAGCATTTT
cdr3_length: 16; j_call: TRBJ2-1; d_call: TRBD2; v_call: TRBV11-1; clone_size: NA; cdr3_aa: CASSDSGTSVYNEQFF; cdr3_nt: TGTGCCAGCAGCGATTCCGGGACTAGCGTATACAATGAGCAGTTCTTC
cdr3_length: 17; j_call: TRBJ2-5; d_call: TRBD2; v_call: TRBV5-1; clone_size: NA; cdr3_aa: CASSLQGTSGGKETQYF; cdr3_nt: TGCGCCAGCAGCTTGCAAGGGACTAGCGGGGGAAAAGAGACCCAGTACTTC
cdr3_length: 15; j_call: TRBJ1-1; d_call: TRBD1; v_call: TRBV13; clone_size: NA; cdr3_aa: CASSGGDSRNTEAFF; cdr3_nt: TGTGCCAGCAGCGGAGGGGACAGCAGGAACACTGAAGCTTTCTTT
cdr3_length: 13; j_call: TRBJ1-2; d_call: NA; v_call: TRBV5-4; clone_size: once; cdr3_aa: CASSLEQAYGYTF; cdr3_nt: TGTGCCAGCAGCTTGGAACAGGCTTATGGCTACACCTTC
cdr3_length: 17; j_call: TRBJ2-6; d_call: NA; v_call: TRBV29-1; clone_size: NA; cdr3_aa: CSVVGFESKTGANVLTF; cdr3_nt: TGCAGCGTTGTCGGGTTCGAATCTAAGACTGGGGCCAACGTCCTGACTTTC
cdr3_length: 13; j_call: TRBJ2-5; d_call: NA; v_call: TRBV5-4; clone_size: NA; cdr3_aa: CASSLGEGGTQYF; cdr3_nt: TGTGCCAGCAGTTTGGGCGAGGGTGGGACCCAGTACTTC